This TCR beta chain was retrieved from a study of long-term antiretroviral therapy in people with HIV. Study-wide background: Collection dates of the earliest samples fall about a decade before the 2015 immediate-ART recommendation. Notes on the study in general: HIV repertoires spanned narrower CDR3 length ranges than controls. Relative to transplant donor controls, diversity remained lower despite increasing after ART. Clonal expansions arising prior to ART prevailed in the repertoire at every time point.

The CDR3 runs 14 residues. The germline V gene has CDR1 PRHDT and CDR2 FYEKMQ (reference sequence). The V segment lost 6 bases and the J segment 10 bases; nucleotides outside the gene matches: 14. Sequencing used immunoSEQ v3.0 at survey level. Repertoires were generated with immunoSEQ multiplex PCR, while TCRdb's copy carries only in-frame clones and drops some. The data show approximately 20,000 clones, 85% seen once. Notes on this clone: The antigen is not known.

This receptor was identified in a middle-aged man with HIV. The sequenced sample was unsorted PBMCs, obtained 1.6 years after starting antiretroviral therapy. The V call is TRBV13, the J call TRBJ1-1; the match to TRBD1 covers 7 bases. The CDR3 region has the DNA TGTGCCAGCAGTTCCACTCATGGGACAGAAGCAGCTTTCTTT. This encodes CASSSTHGTEAAFF.